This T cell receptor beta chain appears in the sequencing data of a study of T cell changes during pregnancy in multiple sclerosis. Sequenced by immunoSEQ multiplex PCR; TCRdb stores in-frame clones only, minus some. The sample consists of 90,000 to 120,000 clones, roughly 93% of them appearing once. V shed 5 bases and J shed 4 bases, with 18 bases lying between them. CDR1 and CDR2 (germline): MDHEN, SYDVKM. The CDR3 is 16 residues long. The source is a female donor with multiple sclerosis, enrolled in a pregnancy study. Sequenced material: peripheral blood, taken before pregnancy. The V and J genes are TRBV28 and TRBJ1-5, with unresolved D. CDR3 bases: TGTGCCAGCAGTCCGGGGTCCAGCTCCATTAATCAGCCCCAGCATTTT. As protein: CASSPGSSSINQPQHF.